The sequence of this TCR beta chain was determined in a study of cytomegalovirus exposure and HLA in healthy donors. Study-level findings and limits: Published work reported that the classifier diagnosed cytomegalovirus status with high specificity and sensitivity.

Points on this clone: The antigen remains unidentified.

Both 60 Vbeta primers and 13 Jbeta primers went into the PCR. This table comes from immunoSEQ multiplex PCR, and its TCRdb copy is limited to in-frame clones, with some not included. Counted here are approximately 110,000 clones, about three quarters occurring once; the ten biggest clones make up under 15%. This CDR3 contains 16 residues. Trimming shortened V by 5 bases and J by 1 base, and 16 bases separated the two germline ends. In germline, CDR1 is SGHTS, CDR2 YDEGEE. The sequencing input was PBMCs. The sequence derives from a woman aged 60-75 years in good health and CMV-seropositive. This rearrangement joins TRBV5-8 to TRBJ1-5; tentatively, D is TRBD1 (6 bases). The CDR3 is CASRDLGAASNQPQHF. CDR3 bases: TGTGCCAGCAGGGATCTGGGGGCGGCAAGCAATCAGCCCCAGCATTTT.